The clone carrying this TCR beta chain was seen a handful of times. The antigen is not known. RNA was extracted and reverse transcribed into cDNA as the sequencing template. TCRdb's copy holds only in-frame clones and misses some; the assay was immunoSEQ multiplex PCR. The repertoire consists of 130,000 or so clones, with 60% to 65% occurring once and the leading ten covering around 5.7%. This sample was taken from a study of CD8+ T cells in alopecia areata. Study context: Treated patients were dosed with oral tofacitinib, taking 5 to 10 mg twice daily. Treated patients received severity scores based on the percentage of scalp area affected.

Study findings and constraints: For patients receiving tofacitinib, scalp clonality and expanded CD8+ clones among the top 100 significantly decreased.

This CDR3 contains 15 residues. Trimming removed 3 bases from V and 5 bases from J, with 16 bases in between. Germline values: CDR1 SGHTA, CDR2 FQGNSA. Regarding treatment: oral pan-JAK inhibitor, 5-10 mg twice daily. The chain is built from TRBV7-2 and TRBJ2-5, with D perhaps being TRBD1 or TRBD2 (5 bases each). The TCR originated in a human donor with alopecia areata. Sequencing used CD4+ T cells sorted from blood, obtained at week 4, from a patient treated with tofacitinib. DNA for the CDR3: TGTGCCAGCAGCTTGGATCCGGGGCGTGGGGAGACCCAGTACTTC. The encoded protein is CASSLDPGRGETQYF.